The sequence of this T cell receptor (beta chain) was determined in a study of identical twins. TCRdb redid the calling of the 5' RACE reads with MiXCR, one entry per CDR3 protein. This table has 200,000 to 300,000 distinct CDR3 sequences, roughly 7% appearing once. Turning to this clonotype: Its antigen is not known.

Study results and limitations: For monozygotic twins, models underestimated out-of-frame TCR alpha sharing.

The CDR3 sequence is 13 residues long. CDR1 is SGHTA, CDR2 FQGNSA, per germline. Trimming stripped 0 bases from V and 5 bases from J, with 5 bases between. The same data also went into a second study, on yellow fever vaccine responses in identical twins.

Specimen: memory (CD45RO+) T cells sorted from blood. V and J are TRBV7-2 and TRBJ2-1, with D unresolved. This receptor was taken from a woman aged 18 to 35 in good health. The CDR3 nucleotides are TGTGCCAGCAGCTTAGCGAGAAACAATGAGCAGTTCTTC. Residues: CASSLARNNEQFF.